This TCR beta chain derives from a study of blood T cells in healthy people across ages. Germline V gene lookup returns CDR1 SGHTA and CDR2 FQGNSA. J lost 4 bases, V lost 5 bases, and 5 bases had no gene match. The CDR3 runs to 15 residues. Sample-barcoded 5' priming and a J-beta primer mix drove a second PCR of about 7 to 11 cycles. A single record per CDR3 protein comes from TCRdb applying MiXCR to the 5' RACE reads. The repertoire includes hundreds of thousands of distinct CDR3 sequences, 56% of them detected once, and 20% to 30% sits in the top ten. The TCR sequence derives from a man aged 35 to 55 in good health. V and J are TRBV7-2 and TRBJ2-4; 10 bases match TRBD2. Sequencing used blood. CDR3 in DNA: TGTGCCAGCAGCACCAGGACTAGCGGAAAAAACATTCAGTACTTC. Its translation is CASSTRTSGKNIQYF. The whole variable domain, remainder taken from reference TRBV7-2 and TRBJ2-4, is GAGVSQSPSNKVTEKGKDVELRCDPISGHTALYWYRQSLGQGLEFLIYFQGNSAPDKSGLPSDRFSAERTGGSVSTLTIQRTQQEDSAVYLCASSTRTSGKNIQYFGAGTRLSVL.